This section outlines one T cell receptor (beta chain) sequence together with its context. There is no known antigen for this receptor. Per-base qualities were not stored, and no clone one base away is much larger. The source of the sample is a study of Graves' ophthalmopathy and Graves' hyperthyroidism (dated by TCRdb to 2017 to 2018). Background for the entire study: Peripheral blood was collected before any treatment was given, at the time of initial diagnosis. To tell Graves' ophthalmopathy apart from Graves' hyperthyroidism, and to predict which patients would progress to ophthalmopathy, the study relied on TCR beta repertoire signatures. In total, over 130 blood samples were TCR-sequenced: 40 to 45 ophthalmopathy, approximately 80 hyperthyroidism and about 17 hyperthyroidism-to-ophthalmopathy patients. To explore V-J signatures distinguishing ophthalmopathy from hyperthyroidism, a discovery set of 100 patients (roughly 45 ophthalmopathy, around 55 stable hyperthyroidism) was enrolled. An independent validation cohort comprised some 19 hyperthyroidism patients and over 15 patients who later progressed from hyperthyroidism to ophthalmopathy. In roughly six hyperthyroidism patients, T-cell repertoires of thyroid tissue and blood were compared. Once sampling was done, hyperthyroidism patients were given methimazole at a starting dose of 30 mg daily, while ophthalmopathy patients were given high-dose intravenous methylprednisolone. For training and testing, the 100 or so patients in the discovery cohort were randomly divided in a 7:3 ratio.

Ophthalmopathy patients had moderately to severely active disease, Clinical Activity Score of at least 3, NOSPECS grade of at least 4, and disease duration under 3 months. Patients with other autoimmune diseases, uncontrolled infections, pregnancy or lactation were excluded. Diagnosis relied on clinical symptoms, serum thyroxine, TRAb, thyroid ultrasound and orbital computed tomography. PBMCs were isolated from 8 to 10 ml of fresh peripheral blood by Ficoll-Paque density gradient centrifugation. Total RNA was extracted with Trizol reagent and quality-checked on an Agilent 2100 Bioanalyzer. Germline trimming amounts to 6 bases on V and 2 bases on J, with 8 as the count of junction bases outside the gene matches. CDR1 and CDR2 (MNHNS, SASEGT) derive from the germline V gene. The CDR3, from cysteine to phenylalanine, totals 16 residues. Of the read, only the CDR3 DNA is kept; its 48 bases are in frame from base 1.

Findings and caveats that apply to the study as a whole: No statistical method was used to set the sample size in advance, and the investigators knew which group each participant was assigned to. The 13-signature model separated ophthalmopathy from stable hyperthyroidism with approximately 90% sensitivity and around 81% specificity in cross-validation, and 80%/75% in the test set. Among expanded thyroid clonotypes with frequency above 0.001, most also showed up in blood, which suggests that blood repertoires may reflect the thyroid immune response. In validation, the model predicted ophthalmopathy progression with less than 71% sensitivity and less than 80% specificity; 12 predicted patients were CT-confirmed with GO in a median of about 6.2 months.

For repertoire sequencing, the TCR beta CDR3 regions were amplified from RNA transcripts. A first-round RT-PCR used HTBI primers with the Qiagen OneStep RT-PCR kit, followed by a second-round multiplex PCR, size selection and purification. Sequencing of the libraries was carried out on an Illumina HiSeq2000 in paired-end mode with 100 bp reads. Per the source publication's procedure: SOAPnuke was used for read processing, and reads with adapters, uncalled bases, a mean Phred below 15, or no exact constant-primer or identifier match were discarded. COPE v1.2.5 was used to merge high-quality paired reads. Clonotypes were defined as unique nucleotide sequences and were aligned to IMGT TRB V, D and J references using MiTCR v1.1. The analysis was limited to V-J combinations with a frequency above 0.0001, which together covered approximately 99% of repertoires. For each V-J combination, a TCR clonal expansion and chaos score was defined as the ratio of F50 clonal expansion to chaos observed in the TCRdist matrix. Welch's t-statistics and random forest were used to reduce features to over ten V-J combinations, which were fed into a naive Bayes classifier. The similarity between thyroid and blood repertoires was quantified using the Morisita-Horn index. TCRdb passed the public sequencing reads through fastp at Q25 and MiXCR, retaining productive beta sequences. Rows matching on CDR3 protein sequence are summarized as one entry with the most common DNA and genes. These V and J calls originate from TCRdb's pipeline instead of the authors' own analysis. The sample table contains some 520,000 distinct CDR3 sequences; only one count was recorded for around an eighth of them. The top ten clones comprise roughly 9.8% of the sample.

The chain employs TRBV6-1 and TRBJ2-1; 9 bases in the junction line up with TRBD2. The sequencing sample was made of blood. The origin of this receptor is a woman aged 25 to 39 with Graves' ophthalmopathy. Donor details come from another sample of the same person, matched by shared clones. The base sequence is TGTGCCAGCAGGGATAGAGCGGGAGGCCCCTACAATGAGCAGTTCTTC. This is translated as CASRDRAGGPYNEQFF.